This T cell receptor beta chain was recorded in a study of monozygotic twins with inflammatory bowel disease. Details on this clonotype: Antigen specificity is unknown.

General observations from the study: Clonotypes shared with others were fewer in IBD patients than in healthy twins, especially with disease activity.

Across eight separate reactions for each sample, cDNA was made. TCRdb reprocessed the 5' RACE reads; each CDR3 protein has one entry and no DNA is given. The table lists around 380,000 distinct CDR3 sequences. The CDR3 length is 12 residues. This receptor was identified in a human donor with ulcerative colitis or Crohn's disease, or a healthy co-twin of an affected twin (not recorded which). This chain uses TRBV12-3 or TRBV12-4 with TRBJ2-1; TCRdb picks TRBD2, but there is no DNA to check that call. Sequenced sample: blood. CDR3 amino acids: CASSLKGLAEFF.